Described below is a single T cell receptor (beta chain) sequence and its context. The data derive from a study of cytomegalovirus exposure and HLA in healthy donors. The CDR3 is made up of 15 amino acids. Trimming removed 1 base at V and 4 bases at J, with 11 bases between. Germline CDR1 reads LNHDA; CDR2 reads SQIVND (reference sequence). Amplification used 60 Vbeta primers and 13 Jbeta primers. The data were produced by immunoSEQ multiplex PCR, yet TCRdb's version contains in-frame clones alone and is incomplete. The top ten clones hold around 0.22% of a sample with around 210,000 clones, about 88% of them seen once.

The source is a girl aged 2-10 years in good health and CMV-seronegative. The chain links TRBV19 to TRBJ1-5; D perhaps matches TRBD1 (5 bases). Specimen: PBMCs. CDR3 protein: CASSIAQGRNQPQHF. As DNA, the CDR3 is TGTGCCAGTAGTATAGCTCAGGGAAGGAATCAGCCCCAGCATTTT.